The 9 T cell receptor beta chains below were found in one sample sequenced in a study of blood T cells in healthy people across ages. It was with a sample-barcoded 5' primer and a J-beta primer mix that a second PCR of roughly 6 to 12 cycles was run. Using its own MiXCR run on the 5' RACE reads, TCRdb lists one record per CDR3 protein. The data hold more than 650,000 distinct CDR3 sequences, with 20% to 25% observed a single time. Sample: blood. These receptors all stem from an older man in good health.

This chain connects TRBV20-1 to TRBJ1-3; 7 bases align to TRBD1. The V gene end was trimmed by 2 bases and the J gene end by 4 bases; junction bases not matched to a gene: 5. The CDR3 covers 14 residues. Germline values: CDR1 DFQATT, CDR2 SNEGSKA (reference sequence). Written as DNA, the CDR3 is TGCAGTGCTAGAAGTTCACAGGGGGGAAACACCATATATTTT. Translated: CSARSSQGGNTIYF.

About this clonotype itself: The junction differs from germline at one of its ends, possibly a read error. This chain uses TRBV18 with TRBJ2-1, with 9 positions matching TRBD1. Germline assignment: CDR1 KGHSH and CDR2 LQKENI. There are 15 residues in the CDR3. Written as DNA, the CDR3 is TGTGCCAGCTCACCACTCCGGGACAGGGAAAATGGGCAGTTCTTC. This codes for CASSPLRDRENGQFF. The full variable domain, in which reference TRBV18 and TRBJ2-1 provide the parts outside the CDR3, is NAGVMQNPRHLVRRRGQEARLRCSPMKGHSHVYWYRQLPEEGLKFMVYLQKENIIDESGMPKERFSAEFPKEGPSILRIQQVVRGDSAAYFCASSPLRDRENGQFFGPGTRLTVL.

This clonotype was picked up a small number of times. This chain links TRBV6-4 with TRBJ1-1, with TRBD1 identical over 8 bases. This CDR3 spans 18 amino acids. Germline V CDR1 and CDR2: MRHNA, SNTAGT. The J segment lost 3 bases and the V segment lost 0 bases, leaving 12 bases of the junction unmatched. The CDR3 is CASSDSNKGTGWDTEAFF. The CDR3, as DNA: TGTGCCAGCAGTGACTCGAATAAGGGGACAGGTTGGGACACTGAAGCTTTCTTT.

V is TRBV20-1 and J is TRBJ1-5; no reliable D call. V lost 2 bases, J lost 2 bases, and 10 bases lay in between. Germline V gene sequence: CDR1 DFQATT, CDR2 SNEGSKA (reference sequence). The CDR3 is 14 amino acids. CDR3 sequence reads: CSARSGSGNQPQHF. The CDR3 region has the DNA TGCAGTGCTAGATCGGGGTCCGGCAATCAGCCCCAGCATTTT.

CDR3 sequence: CASSSRSSPLHF. The CDR3 coding sequence is TGTGCCAGCAGCTCCCGATCATCACCCCTCCACTTT. This sequence joins TRBV6-6 and TRBJ1-6; D gene unclear. From germline, CDR1 is MNHNY and CDR2 SVGAGI (reference sequence). V lost 6 bases and J lost 10, with 10 bases in between. The CDR3 runs 12 residues.

The V gene is TRBV20-1, the J gene TRBJ2-3, with a tentative D call TRBD1 (5 bases). This CDR3 has 16 residues. Trimming shortened V by 3 bases and J by 3 bases, and 19 bases separated the two germline ends. The germline gives CDR1 DFQATT, CDR2 SNEGSKA (reference sequence). The CDR3 region is CSARIGAGPGTDTQYF. Here the CDR3 DNA reads TGCAGTGCTAGGATTGGGGCAGGCCCCGGGACAGATACGCAGTATTTT.

This clonotype occurred a few times. The CDR3 protein is CASSVEGGIWATSGYTF. The CDR3 region has the DNA TGTGCCAGCAGCGTAGAGGGGGGCATCTGGGCAACTTCTGGCTACACCTTC. The chain is built from TRBV9 and TRBJ1-2, with D tentatively TRBD1 (6 bases). Trimming left V 0 bases short and J 7 bases short, with 22 bases between. The CDR3 consists of 17 residues. In germline, CDR1 is SGDLS, CDR2 YYNGEE.

The J gene is TRBJ1-6, the V gene TRBV12-3 or TRBV12-4, with a weak D call TRBD1 (5 bases). The CDR3 covers 14 residues. With 6 bases removed from V and 6 bases from J, the gap between germline ends came to 12 bases. DNA for the CDR3: TGTGCCAGCAGCCGCGGGGGAGGTAATTCACCCCTCCACTTT. Protein: CASSRGGGNSPLHF.

This clonotype was counted between two and nine times. CDR3 bases: TGCGCCAGCAGCCAAGATATACTGGGGAACACTGAAGCTTTCTTT. Residues: CASSQDILGNTEAFF. The chain employs TRBV4-1 and TRBJ1-1; D uncertain. Trimming took 0 bases from V and 1 from J, leaving 9 bases between them. This CDR3 contains 15 residues. The V gene's germline CDR1 is MGHRA and CDR2 YSYEKL.